This T cell receptor beta chain was captured in a study of blood T cell repertoires in COVID-19. Across the whole study: Acute and convalescent COVID-19 specimens originated in the United States, Italy and Spain. PBMCs, B-cell-depleted T cells, or T cells were the source of the cDNA or gDNA that made up the material.

Trimming cost V 5 bases and J 2 bases; bases outside gene matches: 2. Germline V gene lookup returns CDR1 SGHTA and CDR2 FQGNSA. The CDR3 length is 14 residues. Original processing notes: Reference gene primer amplification gave nucleated cell count estimates. This table comes from immunoSEQ multiplex PCR, and its TCRdb copy is limited to in-frame clones, with some not included. The V and J calls and clone size come from that table; D and trimming were worked out from the DNA. There are about 150,000 clones in the sample; roughly 87% occur only once, and less than 4.5% lies in the top ten. This receptor was taken from a woman in her sixties or seventies with active or convalescent COVID-19. The genes are TRBV7-2 and TRBJ2-5; 10 bases match TRBD2. The sample taken for sequencing was peripheral blood. The CDR3 loop is CASSRGLAQETQYF. The CDR3, as DNA: TGTGCCAGCAGCCGGGGACTAGCGCAAGAGACCCAGTACTTC. Combining the CDR3 with reference TRBV7-2 and TRBJ2-5 gives the whole variable domain GAGVSQSPSNKVTEKGKDVELRCDPISGHTALYWYRQSLGQGLEFLIYFQGNSAPDKSGLPSDRFSAERTGGSVSTLTIQRTQQEDSAVYLCASSRGLAQETQYFGPGTRLLVL.